This TCR beta chain was sequenced for a study of T-cell reconstitution after alpha-beta-depleted transplantation in children. Study results and caveats: T-cell numbers and diversity, one year after transplant, stemmed largely from T cells that were newly produced. Reported findings indicate that, about two months after transplant, alpha-beta T cells came from several hundred expanded clones, which were derived from non-depleted graft cells. Some patients' high day-60 TCRbeta diversity was traced to surviving recipient T cells and thymic progenitors.

TCRbeta library construction was performed incorporating unique molecular identifiers. One entry per CDR3 protein results from TCRdb running MiXCR on the PCR reads. The sample has roughly 150,000 distinct CDR3 sequences; around 10% are singletons. This clonotype was counted many times. What it binds is unknown. V lost 8 bases, J lost 5 bases, and 5 bases stayed unmatched. From germline, CDR1 is SNHLY and CDR2 FYNNEI. This CDR3 region has 13 residues. Sample: PBMCs, taken before TCRalphabeta/CD19-depleted stem cell transplant. The genes are TRBV2 and TRBJ2-2, with 7 bases aligning to TRBD1. This clonotype was sampled from a boy aged 2-9 years with acute myeloid leukemia, due to receive a stem cell transplant. The chain's CDR3 is CASSIQGTGELFF. The CDR3 DNA reads TGTGCCAGCTCAATACAGGGGACCGGGGAGCTGTTTTTT.